This TCR beta chain originates from a study of blood T cell repertoires in COVID-19. The method was immunoSEQ multiplex PCR; TCRdb's version includes in-frame clones alone and lacks a portion of them. This table has about 62,000 clones, around 87% appearing once. This CDR3 comprises 15 residues. Trimming took 4 bases from V and 7 from J, leaving 15 bases between them. The germline CDR1 and CDR2 sequences are SGDLS and YYNGEE. The sample comprised peripheral blood. This TCR derives from an older man with acute or convalescent COVID-19. The V and J genes are TRBV9 and TRBJ1-6; a possible D gene is TRBD1 (5 bases). CDR3 sequence (DNA): TGTGCCAGCAGCTTCTCGACAGAGAGGAATTCACCCCTCCACTTT. Protein: CASSFSTERNSPLHF. Combining the CDR3 with reference TRBV9 and TRBJ1-6 gives the whole variable domain DSGVTQTPKHLITATGQRVTLRCSPRSGDLSVYWYQQSLDQGLQFLIQYYNGEERAKGNILERFSAQQFPDLHSELNLSSLELGDSALYFCASSFSTERNSPLHFGNGTRLTVT.